Below, 21 T cell receptor beta chains from the same sample are listed, as sequenced in a study of T-cell memory formation after mild COVID-19. TCRdb called the 5' RACE reads again in MiXCR, with one record for every CDR3 protein. The table records 550,000 to 650,000 distinct CDR3 sequences, roughly 17% of them present only once. Specimen: PBMCs or a T cell subset sorted from them (not recorded which). The receptors shown here come from an adult woman who had mild COVID-19 (a few samples of this study predate the infection). Cell type and time point are not known.

The sample holds many counts of this clonotype. The chain uses TRBV2 and TRBJ2-5; D is uncertain. Trimming took 6 bases from V and 2 from J, leaving 4 bases between them. Germline V gives CDR1 SNHLY, CDR2 FYNNEI. The CDR3 is 11 residues long. The CDR3 DNA reads as TGTGCCAGCAGCGTTCAAGAGACCCAGTACTTC. It specifies CASSVQETQYF.

The rearrangement uses TRBV5-5 and TRBJ1-3; D unclear. The CDR3 loop spans 15 amino acids. Germline loops: CDR1 SGHKS, CDR2 YYEKEE (reference sequence). Trimming took 4 bases from V and 4 from J, leaving 15 bases between them. CDR3 sequence reads: CASSIRDARGNTIYF. DNA for the CDR3: TGTGCCAGCAGCATACGGGATGCCAGGGGAAACACCATATATTTT.

J is TRBJ2-7 and V is TRBV10-3; 8 bases match TRBD1. The CDR3 length is 12 residues. Germline values: CDR1 ENHRY, CDR2 SYGVKD. V dropped 6 bases and J dropped 6; count of bases not matched to a gene: 4. The DNA of the CDR3 is TGTGCCATCAGGGAAACAGGGGGCGAGCAGTACTTC. This encodes CAIRETGGEQYF.

V usage is TRBV5-5 and J usage is TRBJ1-2; the match to TRBD1 covers 8 bases. V was clipped by 1 base and J by 5 bases; unmatched bases: 13. Germline V gene lookup returns CDR1 SGHKS and CDR2 YYEKEE (reference sequence). CDR3 length: 17 residues. CDR3 sequence reads: CASSLSETGGLSYGYTF. CDR3 sequence (DNA): TGTGCCAGCAGCTTGTCAGAAACAGGGGGATTATCTTATGGCTACACCTTC. Based on the CDR3 plus reference TRBV5-5 and TRBJ1-2, the full variable domain is DAGVTQSPTHLIKTRGQQVTLRCSPISGHKSVSWYQQVLGQGPQFIFQYYEKEERGRGNFPDRFSARQFPNYSSELNVNALLLGDSALYLCASSLSETGGLSYGYTFGSGTRLTVV.

This clonotype turned up a few times. J is TRBJ2-1 and V is TRBV5-1; D call uncertain. The CDR3 consists of 13 residues. V lost 0 bases and J lost 10, with 11 bases in between. Germline-derived CDR1 and CDR2 are SGHRS and YFSETQ. The CDR3 protein is CASSLEYGWEQFF. In DNA, the CDR3 is TGCGCCAGCAGCTTGGAATACGGTTGGGAGCAGTTCTTC.

V gene TRBV21-1 combines with J gene TRBJ2-5; the D call in the table, TRBD2, was not verified against the DNA. TRBV21-1 represents a pseudogene. The CDR3 has 20 amino acids. CDR3 protein: CASSLWGALLKRDTQETQYF. CDR3 sequence (DNA): TGTGCAAGCAGCCTCTGGGGGGCCCTCCTCAAGAGAGACACTCAAGAGACCCAGTACTTC.

The chain couples TRBV7-9 to TRBJ1-5, with D uncertain. Trimming took 10 bases from V and 1 from J, leaving 11 bases between them. Germline-derived CDR1 and CDR2 are SEHNR and FQNEAQ (reference sequence). The CDR3 totals 13 residues. CDR3 bases: TGTGCCACCGCGGGAGACAGCAATCAGCCCCAGCATTTT. Amino acid sequence: CATAGDSNQPQHF. Full variable domain (remainder filled in from reference TRBV7-9 and TRBJ1-5): DTGVSQNPRHKITKRGQNVTFRCDPISEHNRLYWYRQTLGQGPEFLTYFQNEAQLEKSRLLSDRFSAERPKGSFSTLEIQRTEQGDSAMYLCATAGDSNQPQHFGDGTRLSIL.

The CDR3 region is CASGFGTGGTEAFF. DNA of the CDR3: TGTGCTAGTGGTTTTGGGACAGGGGGCACTGAAGCTTTCTTT. The rearrangement uses TRBV12-5 and TRBJ1-1, with 11 bases aligning to TRBD1. The V segment lost 3 bases and the J segment 4 bases; nucleotides outside the gene matches: 1. The CDR3 is 14 residues long. Germline CDR1 reads LGHNT; CDR2 reads FRNRAP.

This clonotype occurred a few times. The chain carries TRBV2 and TRBJ2-3, with TRBD2 matching 10 bases. The CDR3 is 16 amino acids. Trimming removed 5 bases from V and 0 bases from J; junction bases left unmatched: 5. CDR1 and CDR2 from the germline V gene are SNHLY and FYNNEI. The CDR3 spells CASSKGTSVSTDTQYF. In nucleotides, the CDR3 is TGTGCCAGCAGTAAAGGGACTAGCGTAAGCACAGATACGCAGTATTTT. The full variable domain, completed using reference TRBV2 and TRBJ2-3, is EPEVTQTPSHQVTQMGQEVILRCVPISNHLYFYWYRQILGQKVEFLVSFYNNEISEKSEIFDDQFSVERPDGSNFTLKIRSTKLEDSAMYFCASSKGTSVSTDTQYFGPGTRLTVL.

The chain is built from TRBV20-1 and TRBJ1-2; 7 bases are shared with TRBD1. The germline V gene encodes CDR1 DFQATT and CDR2 SNEGSKA (reference sequence). The CDR3 is 13 residues long. With V trimmed by 1 base and J by 6 bases, 5 bases remained unmatched. This chain's CDR3 is CSARAGTVHGYTF. The CDR3 DNA is TGCAGTGCTAGAGCAGGGACAGTACATGGCTACACCTTC.

The rearrangement uses TRBV7-6 and TRBJ1-2, with 7 bases matching TRBD1. Germline CDR1 and CDR2: SGHVS and FNYEAQ. V lost 1 base, J lost 8 bases, and 4 bases stayed unmatched. The CDR3 is 13 amino acids. CDR3 nucleotides: TGTGCCAGCAGCTTAGAAAGGGGGCTCGGCTACACCTTC. It specifies CASSLERGLGYTF.

This clonotype was picked up a small number of times. The rearrangement joins TRBV4-3 to TRBJ2-1; 7 bases align to TRBD2. The germline V gene encodes CDR1 LGHNA and CDR2 YSLEER. V shed 0 bases, J shed 2 bases, and the junction held 4 bases outside the gene matches. The CDR3 consists of 16 residues. The CDR3 DNA reads as TGCGCCAGCAGCCAAGATAATAGCGGGCCCTACAATGAGCAGTTCTTC. This encodes CASSQDNSGPYNEQFF.

This clonotype was observed a handful of times. The V gene is TRBV4-3, the J gene TRBJ2-7; a possible D gene is TRBD2 (7 bases). This CDR3 comprises 16 residues. Germline V gene sequence: CDR1 LGHNA, CDR2 YSLEER. Trimming removed 1 base from V and 2 bases from J, with 15 bases in between. The DNA of the CDR3 is TGCGCCAGCAGCCAAGTAGCTGGGGAGGGGGCCTACGAGCAGTACTTC. It codes for CASSQVAGEGAYEQYF.

J is TRBJ1-3 and V is TRBV12-3 or TRBV12-4; a weak D match, TRBD1 (5 bases). The CDR3 is made up of 13 amino acids. With 6 bases removed from V and 4 bases from J, the gap between germline ends came to 10 bases. The CDR3 is CASSSTEGNTIYF. Here the CDR3 DNA reads TGTGCCAGCAGCTCGACAGAGGGAAACACCATATATTTT.

This chain joins TRBV7-2 and TRBJ1-6; 7 bases agree with TRBD1. The germline V gene encodes CDR1 SGHTA and CDR2 FQGNSA. This CDR3 region has 15 residues. V shed 2 bases and J 10 bases; nucleotides not matched to a gene: 8. CDR3 region: CASSLYQGVGSPLHF. The CDR3 bases are TGTGCCAGCAGCTTATACCAGGGGGTTGGGTCACCCCTCCACTTT.

This chain joins TRBV21-1 and TRBJ1-5; TRBD1 is taken as the D call from the table, unchecked against the DNA. TRBV21-1 is a recognized pseudogene. This CDR3 contains 17 residues. CDR3 in amino acids: CASSKEGGGCGNQPQHF. In DNA, the CDR3 is TGTGCCAGCAGCAAAGAGGGGGGGGGATGTGGCAATCAGCCCCAGCATTTT.

This chain connects TRBV5-5 to TRBJ1-5; TRBD1 agrees at 9 bases. From germline, CDR1 is SGHKS and CDR2 YYEKEE (reference sequence). The length of the CDR3 is 16 residues. V lost 4 bases, J lost 4 bases, and 9 bases stayed unmatched. The CDR3 sequence is CASSADRGGSNQPQHF. CDR3 sequence (DNA): TGTGCCAGCAGCGCGGACAGGGGAGGGTCAAATCAGCCCCAGCATTTT. The whole variable domain, remainder taken from reference TRBV5-5 and TRBJ1-5, is DAGVTQSPTHLIKTRGQQVTLRCSPISGHKSVSWYQQVLGQGPQFIFQYYEKEERGRGNFPDRFSARQFPNYSSELNVNALLLGDSALYLCASSADRGGSNQPQHFGDGTRLSIL.

The rearrangement links TRBV10-3 to TRBJ2-1, with D maybe TRBD1 (6 bases). The V end was cut by 6 bases, the J end by 4 bases, with 13 bases between. The CDR3 consists of 14 residues. Germline values: CDR1 ENHRY, CDR2 SYGVKD. CDR3 DNA sequence: TGTGCCATCAGCGAGGGGGACATTTACAATGAGCAGTTCTTC. Its protein is CAISEGDIYNEQFF.

This rearrangement joins TRBV4-2 to TRBJ2-3; the match to TRBD1 covers 10 bases. The CDR3 contains 14 residues. Unmatched junction bases numbered 6, after V lost 7 bases and J lost 5 bases. Germline V gives CDR1 LGHNA, CDR2 YNFKEQ. The CDR3 coding sequence is TGTGCCAGCAAGACAGGGGGCGCGAAAGATACGCAGTATTTT. It is translated as CASKTGGAKDTQYF.

This chain connects TRBV7-3 to TRBJ2-2, with TRBD1 identical over 7 bases. Germline trimming cut 9 bases from V and 7 bases from J; bases unmatched to any gene: 11. Germline CDR1 SGHTA, CDR2 FQGTGA. The CDR3 length is 14 residues. The CDR3 here is CASQAQGQYGELFF. In DNA form, the CDR3 reads TGTGCCAGTCAAGCACAGGGGCAGTACGGGGAGCTGTTTTTT.

This CDR3 is CSARSEGGLAGWEQYF. For the CDR3, the DNA is TGCAGTGCTAGAAGCGAAGGGGGACTAGCGGGATGGGAGCAGTACTTC. V is TRBV20-1 and J is TRBJ2-7; the match to TRBD2 covers 13 bases. This CDR3 spans 16 amino acids. CDR1 and CDR2 from the germline V gene are DFQATT and SNEGSKA (reference sequence). J was trimmed by 7 bases and V by 2 bases; bases with no gene match: 11.